The 23 T cell receptor beta chains reported below all come from one sample, sequenced in a study of cytotoxic CD8 clonotypes in ibrutinib-treated CLL. Some clones are missing from TCRdb's copy, which holds only in-frame ones; the method was immunoSEQ multiplex PCR. This table has about 200,000 clones, 70% appearing once. Sequencing was performed on PBMCs, taken after 12 months of ibrutinib treatment. All receptors derive from a human donor with chronic lymphocytic leukemia.

The chain combines TRBV6-5 with TRBJ2-7; possibly TRBD1 for D (6 bases). The length of the CDR3 is 12 residues. Germline CDR1 reads MNHEY; CDR2 reads SVGAGI. V lost 8 bases, J lost 5 bases, and 13 bases lay in between. The CDR3 sequence is CASRTGQNEQYF. In nucleotides, the CDR3 is TGTGCCAGCCGGACTGGACAGAACGAGCAGTACTTC.

This clone was found a few times. This chain links TRBV6-1 with TRBJ1-2; tentative D call: TRBD1 (6 bases). This CDR3 spans 12 amino acids. Germline V lookup: CDR1 MNHNS, CDR2 SASEGT. Trimming stripped 4 bases from V and 6 bases from J, with 9 bases between. CDR3 in amino acids: CASSGGDNGYTF. The CDR3 bases are TGTGCCAGCAGTGGGGGGGACAATGGCTACACCTTC.

The V gene is TRBV4-3, the J gene TRBJ2-6, with D uncertain. Germline-derived CDR1 and CDR2 are LGHNA and YSLEER. Trimming took 0 bases from V and 0 from J, leaving 6 bases between them. The CDR3 has 16 amino acids. CDR3 coding DNA: TGCGCCAGCAGCCAAGATGCGATCTCTGGGGCCAACGTCCTGACTTTC. Translated, it gives CASSQDAISGANVLTF.

V usage is TRBV19 and J usage is TRBJ1-3; D is uncertain. CDR3 length: 13 residues. V was pared by 4 bases and J by 0 bases, with 4 bases between. In germline, CDR1 is LNHDA, CDR2 SQIVND (reference sequence). The CDR3 loop is CASSTHSGNTIYF. The CDR3 nucleotides are TGTGCCAGTAGTACCCACTCTGGAAACACCATATATTTT.

This chain links TRBV23-1 with TRBJ2-7; TRBD1 might be the D (5 bases). TRBV23-1 has ORF status, its function being uncertain. This CDR3 has 14 amino acids. Deletions cut 0 bases from V and 2 bases from J, with 8 bases between. CDR3 sequence: CASSQSGQAYEQYF. In DNA form, the CDR3 reads TGCGCCAGCAGTCAATCGGGGCAGGCCTACGAGCAGTACTTC.

This clone was observed a handful of times. The V and J genes are TRBV2 and TRBJ2-2; D call uncertain. Trimming removed 3 bases at V and 6 bases at J, with 5 bases between. The CDR3 extends over 12 amino acids. Per the germline V gene, CDR1 is SNHLY and CDR2 is FYNNEI. The CDR3 loop is CASSESPGELFF. CDR3 in DNA: TGTGCCAGCAGTGAGAGCCCCGGGGAGCTGTTTTTT.

This clone was seen ten or more times. This chain joins TRBV6-5 and TRBJ1-2; D remains unclear. CDR3 length equals 15 residues. Between the trimmed V and J ends, which lost 4 bases and 6 bases, there was a span of 18 bases. The germline CDR1 and CDR2 sequences are MNHEY and SVGAGI. CDR3 sequence reads: CASSFTREPANGYTF. CDR3 DNA: TGTGCCAGCAGTTTTACTCGGGAACCAGCTAATGGCTACACCTTC.

V usage is TRBV7-8 and J usage is TRBJ2-7; TRBD1 is a possible D gene (6 bases). This CDR3 is 16 amino acids long. Germline V gene data show CDR1 as SGHVS and CDR2 as FQNEAQ. Trimming removed 4 bases from V and 0 bases from J, with 16 bases in between. CDR3 in DNA: TGTGCCAGCAGCTCCAGGGGTACCGACGGCTCCTACGAGCAGTACTTC. It encodes CASSSRGTDGSYEQYF. Using reference TRBV7-8 and TRBJ2-7 for the parts outside the CDR3, the full variable domain is GAGVSQSPRYKVAKRGQDVALRCDPISGHVSLFWYQQALGQGPEFLTYFQNEAQLDKSGLPSDRFFAERPEGSVSTLKIQRTQQEDSAVYLCASSSRGTDGSYEQYFGPGTRLTVT.

V and J are TRBV6-1 and TRBJ2-7, with D possibly TRBD2 on 5 matching bases. CDR3 length: 15 residues. V dropped 2 bases and J dropped 2 bases, with 13 bases sitting between them. CDR1 MNHNS and CDR2 SASEGT come from the germline V gene. CDR3 DNA sequence: TGTGCCAGCAGTGAAATAGCGAACGGCCCCTACGAGCAGTACTTC. It encodes CASSEIANGPYEQYF.

The rearrangement uses TRBV5-4 and TRBJ2-3; 12 nucleotides line up with TRBD2. The germline V gene encodes CDR1 SGHNT and CDR2 YYREEE (reference sequence). The J segment lost 4 bases and the V segment lost 10 bases, leaving 13 bases of the junction unmatched. The length of the CDR3 is 16 residues. DNA for the CDR3: TGTGCCGGGGCTAGCGGGGGGGCCCGCGGCGCAGATACGCAGTATTTT. Protein product: CAGASGGARGADTQYF.

The chain joins TRBV9 to TRBJ2-2; possibly TRBD2 for D (5 bases). The CDR3 has 18 residues. V lost 0 bases to trimming and J lost 4 bases, with 19 bases between them. Germline V CDR1 and CDR2: SGDLS, YYNGEE. The CDR3 nucleotides are TGTGCCAGCAGCGTAGGTCCCCGCGGCGGGCCTGTCACCGGGGAGCTGTTTTTT. Encoded protein: CASSVGPRGGPVTGELFF. Based on the CDR3 plus reference TRBV9 and TRBJ2-2, the full variable domain is DSGVTQTPKHLITATGQRVTLRCSPRSGDLSVYWYQQSLDQGLQFLIQYYNGEERAKGNILERFSAQQFPDLHSELNLSSLELGDSALYFCASSVGPRGGPVTGELFFGEGSRLTVL.

The chain uses TRBV15 and TRBJ1-5, with D uncertain. Trimming cost V 5 bases and J 7 bases, with 9 bases left between them. Per germline, CDR1 LNHNV and CDR2 YYDKDF (reference sequence). This CDR3 contains 12 residues. The CDR3 loop is CATSQDRQPQHF. CDR3 nucleotides: TGTGCCACCAGCCAAGATAGGCAGCCCCAGCATTTT.

There are a few counts of this clone. The V and J genes are TRBV18 and TRBJ2-7, with unresolved D. Trimming removed 2 bases at V and 3 bases at J, with 14 bases between. Germline V gene sequence: CDR1 KGHSH, CDR2 LQKENI. This CDR3 contains 15 residues. CDR3 in DNA: TGTGCCAGCTCACCAGCAACGGCCCGCCACTACGAGCAGTACTTC. This sequence encodes CASSPATARHYEQYF.

In this sample, this clone turned up a few times. The rearrangement joins TRBV6-5 to TRBJ2-3; D remains ambiguous. The CDR3 sequence is 13 residues long. The V gene lost 6 bases and the J gene lost 0 bases, with 7 bases spanning the gap. CDR1 and CDR2 from the germline V gene are MNHEY and SVGAGI. The CDR3 reads CASRMTSTDTQYF. In nucleotides, the CDR3 is TGTGCCAGCAGAATGACTAGCACAGATACGCAGTATTTT.

This chain links TRBV4-3 with TRBJ2-7; TRBD2 matches 9 bases. Germline V gene sequence: CDR1 LGHNA, CDR2 YSLEER. The CDR3 is 16 residues long. V was clipped by 1 base and J by 6 bases; unmatched bases: 10. The CDR3, as DNA: TGCGCCAGCAGCCAAGTCGGAGGTCTAGCGGGAAGCGAGCAGTACTTC. Amino acid sequence: CASSQVGGLAGSEQYF.

This chain connects TRBV7-9 to TRBJ2-1; 9 bases are a match to TRBD1. V lost 5 bases to trimming and J lost 8 bases; unmatched junction nucleotides: 19. In germline, CDR1 is SEHNR, CDR2 FQNEAQ (reference sequence). The CDR3 is 18 residues long. CDR3 bases: TGTGCCAGCAGCCCCTTTACCGGGACAGGGTTTGGCTCCGATGAGCAGTTCTTC. Protein sequence: CASSPFTGTGFGSDEQFF. The whole variable domain, filled in from reference TRBV7-9 and TRBJ2-1, reads DTGVSQNPRHKITKRGQNVTFRCDPISEHNRLYWYRQTLGQGPEFLTYFQNEAQLEKSRLLSDRFSAERPKGSFSTLEIQRTEQGDSAMYLCASSPFTGTGFGSDEQFFGPGTRLTVL.

The rearrangement links TRBV2 to TRBJ1-2; no definite D call. The CDR3 totals 14 residues. Germline-derived CDR1 and CDR2 are SNHLY and FYNNEI. The CDR3 protein is CAILRILSNYGYTF. CDR3 sequence (DNA): TGTGCAATCCTCAGGATCCTTAGCAACTATGGCTACACCTTC.

The chain employs TRBV7-8 and TRBJ2-1; 8 bases agree with TRBD1. The CDR3 sequence is 15 residues long. V was clipped by 8 bases and J by 2 bases; unmatched bases: 8. The germline gives CDR1 SGHVS, CDR2 FQNEAQ. As DNA, the CDR3 is TGTGCCAGCCGCCGATCAGGGGGCCCCTACAATGAGCAGTTCTTC. Amino acid sequence: CASRRSGGPYNEQFF.

This clone showed up just once. The genes are TRBV5-4 and TRBJ2-7; D gene unclear. V was shortened by 0 bases and J by 0 bases, with 10 bases between the two germline ends. Germline CDR1 SGHNT, CDR2 YYREEE (reference sequence). The CDR3 has 15 residues. The CDR3 DNA sequence: TGTGCCAGCAGCTTGGGGCCCATGAACTCCTACGAGCAGTACTTC. It yields the protein CASSLGPMNSYEQYF.

The V call is TRBV28, the J call TRBJ1-5; D ambiguous. The germline V gene encodes CDR1 MDHEN and CDR2 SYDVKM. CDR3 length: 13 amino acids. Trimming shortened V by 2 bases and J by 15 bases, and 17 bases separated the two germline ends. CDR3 DNA sequence: TGTGCCAGCAGTTTAAATTGGAGCAGGACGGGGCATTTT. Its protein product is CASSLNWSRTGHF.

This chain uses TRBV29-1 with TRBJ1-1; no clear D. CDR1 and CDR2 from the germline V gene are SQVTM and ANQGSEA. The CDR3 runs 15 residues. V lost 0 bases and J 5 bases, leaving 16 bases between the germline ends. CDR3 sequence (DNA): TGCAGCGTTGAAGATCTTCGCGGCCAGGTGACTGAAGCTTTCTTT. Translating it yields CSVEDLRGQVTEAFF.

This sequence joins TRBV9 and TRBJ1-3, with a possible D match to TRBD1 (6 bases). Trimming pared 3 bases from V and 3 bases from J, leaving 19 bases between. Germline assignment: CDR1 SGDLS and CDR2 YYNGEE. The CDR3 is 17 residues long. The CDR3 sequence is CASSGPSWGALGNTIYF. CDR3 in DNA: TGTGCCAGCAGCGGCCCAAGCTGGGGGGCGCTTGGAAACACCATATATTTT.

The rearrangement uses TRBV4-3 and TRBJ2-7; the D call may be TRBD1 or TRBD2 (6 bases each). This CDR3 is 18 amino acids long. Looked up from germline, CDR1 is LGHNA and CDR2 is YSLEER. Trimming took off 0 bases at V and 1 base at J, with 19 bases between the two ends. CDR3 DNA: TGCGCCAGCAGCCAAGAGCCTACGACAGGACTAAGATCCTACGAGCAGTACTTC. It codes for CASSQEPTTGLRSYEQYF.